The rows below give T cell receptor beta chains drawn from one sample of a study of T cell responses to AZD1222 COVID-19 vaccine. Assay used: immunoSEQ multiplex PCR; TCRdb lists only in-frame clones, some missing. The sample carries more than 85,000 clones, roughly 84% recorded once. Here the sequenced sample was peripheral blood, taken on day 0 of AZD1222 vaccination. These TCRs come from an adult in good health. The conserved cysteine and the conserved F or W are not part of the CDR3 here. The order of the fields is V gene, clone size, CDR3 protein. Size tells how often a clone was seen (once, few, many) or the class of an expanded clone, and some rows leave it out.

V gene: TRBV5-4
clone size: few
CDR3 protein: ASSLEQFKETQY

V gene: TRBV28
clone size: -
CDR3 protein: ASLNRGGGYT

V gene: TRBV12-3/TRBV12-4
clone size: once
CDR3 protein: ASSLARGTPLH

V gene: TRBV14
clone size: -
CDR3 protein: ASSHGGANYGYT

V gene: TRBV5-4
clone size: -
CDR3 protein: ASSSQGARFGNSPLH

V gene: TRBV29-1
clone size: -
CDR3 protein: SVSTGSEGNQPQH

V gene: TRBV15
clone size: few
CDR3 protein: ATSRGGQGFTGELF

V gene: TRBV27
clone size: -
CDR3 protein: ASSQDRSSGNTIY

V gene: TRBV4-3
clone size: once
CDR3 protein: ASSQDRDQPYNEQF

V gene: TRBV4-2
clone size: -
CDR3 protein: ASSQEMLAAGNEQF

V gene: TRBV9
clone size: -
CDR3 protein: ASSVGTVANEQF

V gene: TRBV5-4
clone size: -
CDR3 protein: ASSLDSSSYNSPLH

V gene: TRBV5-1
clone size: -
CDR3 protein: ASSLVSVASGGAYRETQY

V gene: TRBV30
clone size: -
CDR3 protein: AWSIGGSTDTQY

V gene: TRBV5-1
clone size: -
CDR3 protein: ASTREDGTDTQY

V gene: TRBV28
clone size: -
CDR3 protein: ASSTTSGREFYNEQF

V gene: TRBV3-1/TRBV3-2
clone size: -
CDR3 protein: ASSPIHRNTEAF

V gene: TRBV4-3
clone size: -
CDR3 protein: ASSFPGRGTEAF

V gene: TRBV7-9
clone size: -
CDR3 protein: ASSLQTQY

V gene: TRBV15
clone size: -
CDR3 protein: ATSPPDLPGYT

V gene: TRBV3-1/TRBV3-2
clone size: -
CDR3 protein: ASSSGTGDRYEQF

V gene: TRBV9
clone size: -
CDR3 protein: ASSVRLAETQY

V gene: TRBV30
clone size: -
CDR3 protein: AWSVGTNQPQH

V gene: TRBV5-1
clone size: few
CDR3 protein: ASSLDWELRSPLH

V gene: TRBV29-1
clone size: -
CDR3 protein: SVGGHEGKNIQY

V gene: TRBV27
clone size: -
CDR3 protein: ASSSPGATSYEQY

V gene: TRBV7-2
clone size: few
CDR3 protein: ASSPSPGQGIGANYGYT

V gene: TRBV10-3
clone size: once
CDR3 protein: AISLNGVSTDTQY

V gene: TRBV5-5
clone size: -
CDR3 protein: ASSLGRTGERRTNEKLF

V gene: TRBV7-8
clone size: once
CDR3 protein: ASSLPSSYGYT

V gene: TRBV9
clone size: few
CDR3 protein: ASSVQAGPNTGELF

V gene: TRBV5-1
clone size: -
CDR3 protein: ASSDLYEQY

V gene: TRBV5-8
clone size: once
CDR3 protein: ASSLVAQGASGYT

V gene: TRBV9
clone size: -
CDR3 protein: ASSVGAAGGLETQY

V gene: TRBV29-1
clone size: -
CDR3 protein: SARKDRIKY

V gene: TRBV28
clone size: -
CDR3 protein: ASRPGVGTEAF

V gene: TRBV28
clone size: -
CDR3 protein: ASSHHGGAGRPGEQY

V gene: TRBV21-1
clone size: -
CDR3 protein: ASSKRQNYGYT

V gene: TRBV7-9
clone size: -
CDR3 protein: ASSLAAPGEQY

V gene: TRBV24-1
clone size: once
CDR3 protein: ATSDFKSGNYGYT

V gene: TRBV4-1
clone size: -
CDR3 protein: ASSQDPTLAGSYNEQF

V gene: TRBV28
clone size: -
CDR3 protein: ASSRDRGLGGQPQH

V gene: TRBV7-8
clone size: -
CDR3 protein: ASSLGIGMGEQY

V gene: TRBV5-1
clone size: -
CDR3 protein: ASSFDSFQETQY

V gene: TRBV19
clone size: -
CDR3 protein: ASSIPGQGNTEAF

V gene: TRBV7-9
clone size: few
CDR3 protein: ASVPSTMSATDTQY

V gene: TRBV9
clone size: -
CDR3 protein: ASSVVGAEQF

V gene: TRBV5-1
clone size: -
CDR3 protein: ASSLVTGRVNTEAF

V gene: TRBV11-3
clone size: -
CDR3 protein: ASSLGFAGGFLKQY

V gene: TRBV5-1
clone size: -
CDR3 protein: ASSPQGQRIQETQY

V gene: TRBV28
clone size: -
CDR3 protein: ASSLLEAAPF